These 18 T cell receptor beta chains were all obtained from the same sample, sequenced in a study of T cells in Graves' hyperthyroidism and ophthalmopathy. Regions amplified from RNA transcripts were the TCR beta CDR3 regions. First-round RT-PCR targeting the TCR CDR3 was performed with the HTBI primer set. Each CDR3 protein is one row after TCRdb ran MiXCR on the multiplex PCR reads. The repertoire consists of 750,000 to 950,000 distinct CDR3 sequences, with around 38% occurring once and the leading ten covering 8.9%. The sample comprised blood. The receptor source for this set is a man between 18 and 29 years old with Graves' hyperthyroidism.

The chain couples TRBV20-1 to TRBJ1-4, with D unclear. The germline V gene encodes CDR1 DFQATT and CDR2 SNEGSKA (reference sequence). The CDR3 runs to 14 residues. The V end was cut by 4 bases, the J end by 6 bases, with 15 bases between. The CDR3 loop is CSATFGIGYEKLFF. DNA for the CDR3: TGCAGTGCTACGTTCGGGATAGGGTATGAAAAACTGTTTTTT.

CDR3 amino acids: CASSEAGQGLSEAFF. The CDR3 DNA reads as TGTGCCAGCAGTGAAGCCGGACAGGGATTATCTGAAGCTTTCTTT. The chain recombines TRBV25-1 with TRBJ1-1; TRBD1 matches 8 bases. CDR1 and CDR2 (germline): MGHDK, SYGVNS. With V trimmed by 2 bases and J by 6 bases, 8 bases remained unmatched. CDR3 length equals 15 residues.

This rearrangement joins TRBV5-1 to TRBJ2-5, with 7 bases fitting TRBD1. Germline V gives CDR1 SGHRS, CDR2 YFSETQ. CDR3 length: 15 amino acids. The J segment lost 3 bases and the V segment lost 7 bases, leaving 12 bases of the junction unmatched. CDR3 coding DNA: TGCGCCAGCCGGAAGGGGGTAGGGGGCAAAGAGACCCAGTACTTC. Translated, it gives CASRKGVGGKETQYF.

The chain joins TRBV9 to TRBJ1-2, with 8 bases that match TRBD1. This CDR3 is built from 14 residues. Germline CDR1 is SGDLS and CDR2 is YYNGEE. The V gene end was trimmed by 0 bases and the J gene end by 12 bases; junction bases not matched to a gene: 10. The CDR3 protein is CASSVAGTGGVHTF. Written as DNA, the CDR3 is TGTGCCAGCAGCGTAGCTGGCACAGGGGGAGTCCACACCTTC.

This clonotype was seen many times. The V gene is TRBV19, the J gene TRBJ1-1, with 8 bases aligning to TRBD1. CDR1 is LNHDA, CDR2 SQIVND, per germline (reference sequence). Unmatched junction bases numbered 13, after V lost 6 bases and J lost 4 bases. This CDR3 region has 16 residues. The CDR3 here is CASRSADRGRSTEAFF. CDR3 DNA: TGTGCCAGTAGGTCAGCCGACAGGGGTCGGAGCACTGAAGCTTTCTTT. Full variable domain (rest looked up from reference TRBV19 and TRBJ1-1): DGGITQSPKYLFRKEGQNVTLSCEQNLNHDAMYWYRQDPGQGLRLIYYSQIVNDFQKGDIAEGYSVSREKKESFPLTVTSAQKNPTAFYLCASRSADRGRSTEAFFGQGTRLTVV.

This clonotype was recorded a few times. V and J are TRBV9 and TRBJ1-4, with 7 bases that match TRBD1. The V and J ends lost 3 bases and 6 bases, in that order; junction bases with no gene match: 11. CDR1 is SGDLS and CDR2 is YYNGEE in the germline V gene. CDR3 size: 16 residues. The CDR3 loop is CASSADRVVDHEKLFF. CDR3 nucleotide sequence: TGTGCCAGCAGCGCCGACAGGGTAGTGGACCATGAAAAACTGTTTTTT.

The CDR3 DNA is TGTGCCAGCATCCGACAGGAGCATAATTCACCCCTCCACTTT. As protein: CASIRQEHNSPLHF. V and J are TRBV2 and TRBJ1-6; TRBD1 might be the D (6 bases). This CDR3 region has 14 residues. Germline-derived CDR1 and CDR2 are SNHLY and FYNNEI. V gave up 7 bases and J gave up 5 bases, with 12 bases separating them.

The chain is built from TRBV7-2 and TRBJ1-3; possibly TRBD1 for D (5 bases). V was pared by 2 bases and J by 0 bases, with 17 bases between. The CDR3 length is 18 residues. CDR1 is SGHTA and CDR2 is FQGNSA in the germline V gene. The CDR3 nucleotides are TGTGCCAGCAGCTTAAGGGGCAGCGTATCCTTCTCTGGAAACACCATATATTTT. Its translation is CASSLRGSVSFSGNTIYF.

In its sample, this clonotype was seen a few times. The chain employs TRBV4-1 and TRBJ2-6; 7 positions agree with TRBD2. Trimming took 0 bases from V and 2 from J; bases not matched to a gene: 4. Germline V gene data show CDR1 as MGHRA and CDR2 as YSYEKL. This CDR3 comprises 17 residues. The DNA for the CDR3 is TGCGCCAGCAGCCAAGATCCCCTAGCGGCTGGGGCCAACGTCCTGACTTTC. This codes for CASSQDPLAAGANVLTF.

The chain links TRBV5-6 to TRBJ1-2; D is unclear. V dropped 3 bases and J dropped 5 bases, with 5 bases sitting between them. The CDR3 contains 11 residues. CDR1 and CDR2 from the germline V gene are SGHDT and YYEEEE. The chain's CDR3 is CASSSKYGYTF. CDR3 nucleotides: TGTGCCAGCAGCTCAAAATATGGCTACACCTTC.

This clonotype was counted between two and nine times. V and J are TRBV5-1 and TRBJ2-5; 10 nucleotides line up with TRBD1. Germline CDR1 reads SGHRS; CDR2 reads YFSETQ. CDR3 size: 14 residues. Trimming cost V 4 bases and J 5 bases; bases outside gene matches: 5. CDR3 loop: CASSLGDRGETQYF. CDR3 in DNA: TGCGCCAGCAGCCTTGGGGACAGGGGCGAGACCCAGTACTTC.

This clonotype appeared a few times. V usage is TRBV7-2 and J usage is TRBJ2-7; no definite D call. Between the trimmed V and J ends, which lost 5 bases and 2 bases, there was a span of 13 bases. Germline assignment: CDR1 SGHTA and CDR2 FQGNSA. The CDR3 runs 14 residues. The CDR3 is CASSPTSDAYEQYF. The CDR3 nucleotides are TGTGCCAGCAGCCCTACCTCGGACGCCTACGAGCAGTACTTC.

This clonotype was recorded a few times. This chain joins TRBV12-3 or TRBV12-4 and TRBJ1-3, with D hard to call. V was shortened by 7 bases and J by 0 bases, with 10 bases between the two germline ends. This CDR3 has 14 residues. The CDR3 loop reads CASTQDASGNTIYF. The CDR3 region has the DNA TGTGCCAGCACCCAAGATGCCTCTGGAAACACCATATATTTT.

The rearrangement uses TRBV12-3 or TRBV12-4 and TRBJ2-2; 7 nucleotides align to TRBD1. This CDR3 contains 15 residues. The junction had 4 bases not matched to a gene; V was cut back by 6 bases and J by 0 bases. In DNA form, the CDR3 reads TGTGCCAGCAGCAAGACAGGGCCGAACACCGGGGAGCTGTTTTTT. Its protein is CASSKTGPNTGELFF.

This sequence joins TRBV2 and TRBJ1-1; D unclear. The CDR3 has 11 amino acids. The germline V gene encodes CDR1 SNHLY and CDR2 FYNNEI. With 10 bases removed from V and 6 bases from J, the gap between germline ends came to 12 bases. CDR3 residues: CATIPLAEAFF. CDR3 nucleotides: TGTGCCACCATCCCCTTGGCTGAAGCTTTCTTT.

The chain links TRBV10-3 to TRBJ2-5, with 7 bases fitting TRBD2. V shed 11 bases and J 12 bases; nucleotides not matched to a gene: 18. The V gene's germline CDR1 is ENHRY and CDR2 SYGVKD. The CDR3 is made up of 13 amino acids. The CDR3 sequence is CAPLGGPDGGEYF. The CDR3 DNA is TGTGCCCCTCTGGGGGGACCGGATGGGGGGGAGTACTTC.

The CDR3 region is CASSQEGQNNSPLHF. The DNA of the CDR3 is TGCGCCAGCAGCCAGGAGGGACAGAACAATTCACCCCTCCACTTT. The chain joins TRBV4-1 to TRBJ1-6, with 7 nucleotides matching TRBD1. The J segment lost 7 bases and the V segment lost 3 bases, leaving 6 bases of the junction unmatched. Per the germline V gene, CDR1 is MGHRA and CDR2 is YSYEKL. There are 15 residues in the CDR3.

Comments on this clonotype: A read error may be the cause here, since a much bigger clone is one base away. The chain carries TRBV25-1 and TRBJ1-1; D is uncertain. This CDR3 spans 14 amino acids. Per germline, CDR1 MGHDK and CDR2 SYGVNS. V gave up 5 bases and J gave up 11 bases, with 21 bases separating them. CDR3 sequence reads: CASSSLPTIGSAFF. CDR3 bases: TGTGCCAGCAGTTCCCTCCCCACGATAGGCTCGGCTTTCTTT.